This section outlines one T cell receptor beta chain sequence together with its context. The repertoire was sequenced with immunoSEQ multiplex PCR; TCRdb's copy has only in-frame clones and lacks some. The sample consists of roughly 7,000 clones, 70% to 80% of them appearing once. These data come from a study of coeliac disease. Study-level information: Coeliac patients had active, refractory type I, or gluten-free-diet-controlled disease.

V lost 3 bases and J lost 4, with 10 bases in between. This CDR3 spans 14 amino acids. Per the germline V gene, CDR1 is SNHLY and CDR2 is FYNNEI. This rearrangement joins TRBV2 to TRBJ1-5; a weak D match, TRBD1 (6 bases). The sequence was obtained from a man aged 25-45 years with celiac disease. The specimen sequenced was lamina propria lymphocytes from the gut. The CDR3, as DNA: TGTGCCAGCAGTGATAGGGGGGGGAATCAGCCCCAGCATTTT. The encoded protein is CASSDRGGNQPQHF.